This T cell receptor (beta chain) derives from a study of blood T cell repertoires in COVID-19. Study information: The cDNA or gDNA used as material had been derived from T cells, B-cell-depleted T cells, or PBMCs.

This clone showed up just once. Under the authors' procedure: For nucleated cells, counts were estimated from reference gene primer amplification. Using immunoSEQ multiplex PCR, the repertoire was profiled, and TCRdb retains in-frame clones only, with some absent. The V and J calls and the clone size are those of that table, but D and trimming were determined from the DNA. Of about 46,000 clones listed, more than 75% were seen once; the top ten hold 16%. The CDR3 is 14 residues long. V lost 4 bases and J lost 0, with 8 bases in between. Germline lookup yields CDR1 SGHNT and CDR2 YYREEE (reference sequence).

Sequenced material: peripheral blood. J is TRBJ1-3 and V is TRBV5-4, with TRBD1 as a possible D gene (5 bases). This TCR derives from a man aged 60 to 75 with active or convalescent COVID-19. The CDR3 loop is CASSLTGSGNTIYF. CDR3 DNA: TGTGCCAGCAGCCTAACAGGCTCTGGAAACACCATATATTTT.